A selection of T cell receptor beta chains follows, all from one sample in a study of CD8 T cells in ankylosing spondylitis. Via MiXCR, TCRdb re-called the 5' RACE reads, giving one row per CDR3 protein. The sample consists of more than 100,000 distinct CDR3 sequences, approximately 10% of them appearing once. Sequencing was performed on blood, either unsorted or a sorted T cell fraction (not recorded which). These receptors all stem from a female donor with ankylosing spondylitis or in good health (not recorded which). The CDR3 runs from the conserved cysteine through the conserved F or W. The order of the fields is clone size, V gene, J gene, D gene, CDR3 DNA, CDR3 protein. The D gene is left open where the match is weak. Expanded clones get a size class; other rows say once, few or many, or leave the size out.

NA,TRBV6-5,TRBJ1-1,NA,TGTGCCAGCTGTTACCGGGGACAAAACACTGAAGCTTTCTTT,CASCYRGQNTEAFF
NA,TRBV7-9,TRBJ1-2,TRBD1,TGTGCCAGCAGCAACCGGGACAGGGGGACCGCTAACTATGGCTACACCTTC,CASSNRDRGTANYGYTF
NA,TRBV7-7,TRBJ2-5,TRBD2,TGTGCCAGCAGCTTAGGCGGGAGTTTGATGGAGACCCAGTACTTC,CASSLGGSLMETQYF
NA,TRBV5-1,TRBJ2-2,TRBD1,TGCGCCAGCAGACCCGGGACAGGTAACACCGGGGAGCTGTTTTTT,CASRPGTGNTGELFF
many,TRBV13,TRBJ2-1,TRBD1,TGTGCCAGCAGCTCCACGTCGAGTGACAGGGTTTTTTTCAATGAGCAGTTCTTC,CASSSTSSDRVFFNEQFF
few,TRBV15,TRBJ2-3,NA,TGTGCCACCAGCAGAGAGGGGGATACGCAGTATTTT,CATSREGDTQYF
many,TRBV14,TRBJ2-1,TRBD2,TGTGCCAGCAGCCTCGGACTAGCGGGAGATGAGCAGTTCTTC,CASSLGLAGDEQFF
many,TRBV7-9,TRBJ2-1,NA,TGTGCCAGCAGTTTCGCCCAGCCCTCGCAGTTCTTC,CASSFAQPSQFF
many,TRBV28,TRBJ1-2,NA,TGTGCCAGCAGTACCTCGGCAGGCCGCTATGGCTACACCTTC,CASSTSAGRYGYTF
many,TRBV28,TRBJ2-7,TRBD1,TGTGCCAGCAGTTTATGGTCCGGGACAGGGTCGTACGAGCAGTACTTC,CASSLWSGTGSYEQYF
many,TRBV5-1,TRBJ1-1,TRBD1,TGCGCCAGCAGCGGGGGACAGACTACTGAAGCTTTCTTT,CASSGGQTTEAFF
many,TRBV10-3,TRBJ2-1,NA,TGTGCCATCAGTGAGTCTCCCTCCTACAATGAGCAGTTCTTC,CAISESPSYNEQFF
many,TRBV11-2,TRBJ2-1,TRBD1,TGTGCCAGCACCCCACCGTTTGGGGACAGGGTCAGGAATGAGCAGTTCTTC,CASTPPFGDRVRNEQFF
many,TRBV5-5,TRBJ1-2,NA,TGTGCCAGCAGCTTTTCGGGGGTGGCCTATGGCTACACCTTC,CASSFSGVAYGYTF
many,TRBV12-3/TRBV12-4,TRBJ2-5,TRBD1,TGTGCCAGCAGTTTCGTCTTACAGGGGGCAGAGACCCAGTACTTC,CASSFVLQGAETQYF
few,TRBV6-1,TRBJ1-2,TRBD1,TGTGCCAGCATGTGGTCAGGGGGCTATGGCTACACCTTC,CASMWSGGYGYTF
few,TRBV25-1,TRBJ2-6,NA,TGTGCCAGCAGTAGGTGGCAGGGAAGATCTGGGGCCAACGTCCTGACTTTC,CASSRWQGRSGANVLTF
NA,TRBV18,TRBJ2-7,TRBD2,TGTGCCAGCTCACCATTAGCGGGAGTCCCCTACGAGCAGTACTTC,CASSPLAGVPYEQYF
many,TRBV29-1,TRBJ1-5,TRBD1,TGCAGCGTTATCCCAGGACAGGGGAATCAGCCCCAGCATTTT,CSVIPGQGNQPQHF
many,TRBV24-1,TRBJ2-2,NA,TGTGCCACCAGTGATACAGGGCCGAACACCGGGGAGCTGTTTTTT,CATSDTGPNTGELFF
many,TRBV6-2/TRBV6-3,TRBJ1-1,NA,TGTGCCAGCAGTACCATGTCGGTCACTGAAGCTTTCTTT,CASSTMSVTEAFF
many,TRBV28,TRBJ2-3,NA,TGTGCCAGCAGTCCTATAGGAGGCAGGGCAAAGATAGTTACGCAGTATTTT,CASSPIGGRAKIVTQYF
many,TRBV5-1,TRBJ1-1,TRBD1,TGCGCCAGCAGCTTGGAGGGGGCGGGCACTGAAGCTTTCTTT,CASSLEGAGTEAFF
many,TRBV12-3/TRBV12-4,TRBJ2-3,TRBD1,TGTGCCAGCAGCCTGACAGGGGGCAGCACAGATACGCAGTATTTT,CASSLTGGSTDTQYF
few,TRBV7-9,TRBJ2-3,TRBD2,TGTGCCAGCAGCTTACCGGCTAGCGGGGGGGATACGCAGTATTTT,CASSLPASGGDTQYF
NA,TRBV18,TRBJ1-2,TRBD1,TGTGCCAGCTCACCAAACTCAGGGGGCGAAGATGGCTACACCTTC,CASSPNSGGEDGYTF
many,TRBV12-3/TRBV12-4,TRBJ1-6,NA,TGTGCCAGCAGCCCGGGGGGGTCACCCCTCCACTTT,CASSPGGSPLHF
many,TRBV24-1,TRBJ2-5,NA,TGTGCCACCAGTGATGGACCCAGGGAGACCCAGTACTTC,CATSDGPRETQYF
NA,TRBV27,TRBJ2-1,TRBD2,TGTGCCAGCAGTTCCCCGCCACTAGCGGTCGGTGAGCAGTTCTTC,CASSSPPLAVGEQFF
few,TRBV12-3/TRBV12-4,TRBJ2-7,NA,TGTGCCAGCAGCTTAGGGGATCTCTCCTACGAGCAGTACTTC,CASSLGDLSYEQYF
many,TRBV11-2,TRBJ2-1,NA,TGTGCCAGCCAGAGGTACGAATACAATGAGCAGTTCTTC,CASQRYEYNEQFF
many,TRBV7-9,TRBJ2-4,TRBD1,TGTGCCAGCAGCCCCGGGACAGGGGTCTCCAAAAACATTCAGTACTTC,CASSPGTGVSKNIQYF
many,TRBV24-1,TRBJ2-1,NA,TGTGCCACCAGTGACACCGGCCCAGCAGGTGAGCAGTTCTTC,CATSDTGPAGEQFF
NA,TRBV5-6,TRBJ1-1,NA,TGTGCCAGCAGCTTGGCTCCCACCGGGACATACGAAGCTTTCTTT,CASSLAPTGTYEAFF
few,TRBV30,TRBJ2-2,NA,TGTGCCTGGAGGTCAGCGAACACCGGGGAGCTGTTTTTT,CAWRSANTGELFF
NA,TRBV23-1,TRBJ1-2,TRBD1,TGCGCCAGCAGCCAGGGGGCCCTCATGATCTATGGCTACACCTTC,CASSQGALMIYGYTF
many,TRBV11-2,TRBJ2-3,NA,TGTGCCAGCAGCTTAGATAGGGTGGATACGCAGTATTTT,CASSLDRVDTQYF
NA,TRBV5-5,TRBJ1-5,NA,TGTGCCAGCAGTCCGGACAGACCAAATCAGCCCCAGCATTTT,CASSPDRPNQPQHF
many,TRBV2,TRBJ1-1,NA,TGTACCAGCAACTCCCTAGGCGGACTCCGGACGAGAGACACTGAAGCTTTCTTT,CTSNSLGGLRTRDTEAFF
many,TRBV5-1,TRBJ1-5,NA,TGCGCCAGCGTAGGGAGGCATAGCAATCAGCCCCAGCATTTT,CASVGRHSNQPQHF
many,TRBV18,TRBJ2-3,NA,TGTGCCAGCAGCCCCCGAGCAGATACGCAGTATTTT,CASSPRADTQYF
many,TRBV2,TRBJ2-2,TRBD1,TGTGCCAGCAGGGCCAAGGACAGGGTCACCGGGGAGCTGTTTTTT,CASRAKDRVTGELFF
many,TRBV28,TRBJ1-5,NA,TGTGCCAGCAATAATAGGAGGTACGATAGCAATCAGCCCCAGCATTTT,CASNNRRYDSNQPQHF
NA,TRBV3-1,TRBJ2-1,NA,TGTGCCAGCAGCCAAGCCCCCGGCGACTGGGCCAATGAGCAGTTCTTC,CASSQAPGDWANEQFF
many,TRBV14,TRBJ1-1,TRBD1,TGTGCCAGCAGCATCTTTCAGGGGGGGAACACTGAAGCTTTCTTT,CASSIFQGGNTEAFF
NA,TRBV6-1,TRBJ2-2,NA,TGTGCCAGCAGCCGAGCTTCGGGGGACACCGGGGAGCTGTTTTTT,CASSRASGDTGELFF